A single sample is the source of the 14 T cell receptor beta chains below, sequenced in a study of identifying expanded T cells in peripheral blood. TCRdb's table, derived via immunoSEQ multiplex PCR, lists solely in-frame clones and lacks some. The repertoire holds 75,000 to 90,000 clones, with roughly 89% as singletons. The specimen sequenced was blood. These receptors were taken from a person aged 18 to 75 in good health.

The gene calls are TRBV7-8 and TRBJ1-2; 7 bases align to TRBD1. V was clipped by 1 base and J by 4 bases; unmatched bases: 3. Germline V gives CDR1 SGHVS, CDR2 FQNEAQ. This CDR3 contains 14 residues. The CDR3 loop is CASSLGGTAYGYTF. The CDR3 DNA reads as TGTGCCAGCAGCTTAGGTGGGACAGCCTATGGCTACACCTTC.

J is TRBJ2-3 and V is TRBV5-1; 8 nucleotides agree with TRBD2. Germline CDR1 SGHRS, CDR2 YFSETQ. This CDR3 comprises 14 residues. V trimming: 6 bases; J trimming: 1 base; junction bases outside the gene matches: 4. The CDR3 spells CASNSGGGTDTQYF. CDR3 sequence (DNA): TGCGCCAGCAACAGCGGGGGAGGCACAGATACGCAGTATTTT.

The gene calls are TRBV19 and TRBJ2-7; 12 bases align to TRBD2. The CDR3 sequence is 16 residues long. The V gene end was trimmed by 4 bases and the J gene end by 6 bases; junction bases not matched to a gene: 10. Germline CDR1 and CDR2: LNHDA and SQIVND (reference sequence). For the CDR3, the DNA is TGTGCCAGTAGTAGAACGACTAGCGGGGGACTCGTCGAGCAGTACTTC. Encoded protein: CASSRTTSGGLVEQYF.

The sample holds one count of this clone. The CDR3 loop reads CAIRPQGTGDNNEQFF. For the CDR3, the DNA is TGTGCCATCAGACCTCAGGGGACAGGGGACAACAATGAGCAGTTCTTC. The chain uses TRBV10-3 and TRBJ2-1; TRBD1 aligns across 10 bases. The V gene end was trimmed by 6 bases and the J gene end by 5 bases; junction bases not matched to a gene: 10. The CDR3 loop spans 16 amino acids. Germline V gene data show CDR1 as ENHRY and CDR2 as SYGVKD.

V gene TRBV28 combines with J gene TRBJ1-2, with D possibly TRBD1 on 6 matching bases. Germline-derived CDR1 and CDR2 are MDHEN and SYDVKM. CDR3 length: 15 amino acids. V gave up 3 bases and J gave up 4 bases, with 15 bases separating them. Here the CDR3 reads CASSFSAGQLYGYTF. CDR3 in DNA: TGTGCCAGCAGTTTCTCTGCCGGACAGCTCTATGGCTACACCTTC.

In this sample, this clone turned up once. V gene TRBV29-1 combines with J gene TRBJ1-1; D is possibly TRBD1 (5 bases). Trimming removed 4 bases at V and 8 bases at J, with 11 bases between. The CDR3 is 11 residues long. Germline CDR1 and CDR2: SQVTM and ANQGSEA. CDR3 in amino acids: CSVGAQGEAFF. CDR3 DNA: TGCAGCGTTGGAGCTCAGGGAGAAGCTTTCTTT.

V usage is TRBV19 and J usage is TRBJ1-5, with 7 nucleotides matching TRBD1. Germline values: CDR1 LNHDA, CDR2 SQIVND (reference sequence). J lost 4 bases, V lost 8 bases, and 8 bases had no gene match. The CDR3 totals 14 residues. The DNA for the CDR3 is TGTGCCAGTGCACAGGGGCCCAGGAATCAGCCCCAGCATTTT. Its protein product is CASAQGPRNQPQHF.

The rearrangement joins TRBV10-1 to TRBJ2-5, with TRBD2 matching over 8 bases. Germline CDR1 reads WNHNN; CDR2 reads SYGVQD (reference sequence). V shed 8 bases and J 2 bases; nucleotides not matched to a gene: 16. The CDR3 contains 17 residues. The DNA of the CDR3 is TGCGCCAGCCCTAGGGATAGCGGGATCTGGCGGCAAGAGACCCAGTACTTC. This codes for CASPRDSGIWRQETQYF.

The genes are TRBV9 and TRBJ2-3; TRBD2 aligns across 8 bases. V was clipped by 4 bases and J by 1 base; unmatched bases: 5. CDR1 SGDLS and CDR2 YYNGEE come from the germline V gene. The CDR3 length is 15 residues. Here the CDR3 DNA reads TGTGCCAGCAGCCGACAAGCGGGGGGCACAGATACGCAGTATTTT. Its protein product is CASSRQAGGTDTQYF.

The V and J genes are TRBV29-1 and TRBJ1-1; D might be TRBD1 (5 bases). Trimming left V 5 bases short and J 5 bases short, with 9 bases between. Germline V CDR1 and CDR2: SQVTM, ANQGSEA. This CDR3 contains 11 residues. CDR3 residues: CSVRKGTEAFF. The CDR3 bases are TGCAGCGTTCGAAAGGGGACTGAAGCTTTCTTT.

The gene calls are TRBV2 and TRBJ1-5; the D is unclear. The CDR3 is 15 amino acids. V shed 6 bases and J shed 4 bases, with 16 bases lying between them. Per the germline V gene, CDR1 is SNHLY and CDR2 is FYNNEI. The CDR3 reads CASSVRDFSNQPQHF. The CDR3 DNA follows: TGTGCCAGCAGCGTGAGGGATTTCTCTAATCAGCCCCAGCATTTT.

V gene TRBV5-6 combines with J gene TRBJ1-1; TRBD1 is a possible D gene (5 bases). The CDR3 totals 16 residues. Germline V gene lookup returns CDR1 SGHDT and CDR2 YYEEEE. The V end was cut by 5 bases, the J end by 0 bases, with 17 bases between. The CDR3 sequence is CASRVAGSVMNTEAFF. CDR3 sequence (DNA): TGTGCCAGCAGGGTGGCAGGGAGCGTCATGAACACTGAAGCTTTCTTT. The variable domain in full, with the rest retrieved from reference TRBV5-6 and TRBJ1-1, is DAGVTQSPTHLIKTRGQQVTLRCSPKSGHDTVSWYQQALGQGPQFIFQYYEEEERQRGNFPDRFSGHQFPNYSSELNVNALLLGDSALYLCASRVAGSVMNTEAFFGQGTRLTVV.

The V and J genes are TRBV5-1 and TRBJ2-1, with D unclear. The CDR3 runs 15 residues. Germline values: CDR1 SGHRS, CDR2 YFSETQ. The V gene lost 1 base and the J gene lost 7 bases, with 15 bases spanning the gap. CDR3 sequence (DNA): TGCGCCAGCAGCTTGATCAAGGCCTTGAGGAATGAGCAGTTCTTC. Its protein is CASSLIKALRNEQFF.

V gene TRBV9 combines with J gene TRBJ2-2, with 10 nucleotides matching TRBD2. With V trimmed by 7 bases and J by 4 bases, 1 base remained unmatched. Germline V gene sequence: CDR1 SGDLS, CDR2 YYNGEE. This CDR3 is 13 amino acids long. Written as DNA, the CDR3 is TGTGCCAGCGCTAGCGGGGGCACCGGGGAGCTGTTTTTT. Protein sequence: CASASGGTGELFF.